This T cell receptor (beta chain) is from a study of T cells in Graves' hyperthyroidism and ophthalmopathy. Study background: The blood sample was taken at first diagnosis, before treatment began.

This clonotype was found many times. RNA transcripts gave rise to amplified TCR beta CDR3 regions. A first-round RT-PCR of the TCR CDR3 used the HTBI primer set. MiXCR, run by TCRdb on the multiplex PCR reads, gives a single entry per CDR3 protein. This sample yields about 400,000 distinct CDR3 sequences, of which about 15% are seen a single time; approximately 30% belongs to the top ten. The diagnostic basis comprised clinical symptoms, serum thyroxine and TRAb, thyroid ultrasound and orbital computed tomography. The source of this sequence is a woman in her twenties or thirties with Graves' hyperthyroidism. The specimen sequenced was blood.

CDR3 nucleotides: TGCAGTGCTCCGGACAGCTTAGAGACCCAGTACTTC. Its protein product is CSAPDSLETQYF. The V and J genes are TRBV20-1 and TRBJ2-5, with D possibly TRBD1 on 6 matching bases. The CDR3 has 12 amino acids. V shed 5 bases and J shed 4 bases, with 11 bases lying between them. CDR1 DFQATT and CDR2 SNEGSKA come from the germline V gene (reference sequence).